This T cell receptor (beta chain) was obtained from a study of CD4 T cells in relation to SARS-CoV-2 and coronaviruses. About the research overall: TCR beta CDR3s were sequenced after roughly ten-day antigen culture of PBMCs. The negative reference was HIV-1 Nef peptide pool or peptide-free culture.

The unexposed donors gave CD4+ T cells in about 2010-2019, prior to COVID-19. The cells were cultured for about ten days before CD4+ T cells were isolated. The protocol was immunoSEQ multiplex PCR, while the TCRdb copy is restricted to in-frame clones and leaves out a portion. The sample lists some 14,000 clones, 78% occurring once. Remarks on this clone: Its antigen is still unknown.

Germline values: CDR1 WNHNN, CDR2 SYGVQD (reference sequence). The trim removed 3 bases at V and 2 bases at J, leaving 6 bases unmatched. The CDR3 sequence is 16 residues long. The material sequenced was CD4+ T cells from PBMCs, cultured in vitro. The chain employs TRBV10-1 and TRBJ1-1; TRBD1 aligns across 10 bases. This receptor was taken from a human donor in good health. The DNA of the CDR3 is TGCGCCAGCAGTGATGCCGGGACAGGGGTCAACACTGAAGCTTTCTTT. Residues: CASSDAGTGVNTEAFF.